The 27 T cell receptor beta chains listed next were all sequenced from one sample in a study of T cells after yellow fever vaccination. TCRdb ran MiXCR on the 5' RACE reads and lists one entry per CDR3 protein. In the table there are about 140,000 distinct CDR3 sequences, around 6.3% of which are singletons. The specimen was CD4+ T cells sorted from PBMCs, collected 10 days after the yellow fever booster vaccination. The receptors originated from a man between 25 and 39 years old who received the YFV17D yellow fever vaccine.

In its sample, this clonotype was seen many times. The chain employs TRBV20-1 and TRBJ2-5; 10 bases line up with TRBD2. Germline trimming cut 2 bases from V and 5 bases from J; bases unmatched to any gene: 2. CDR1 and CDR2 from the germline V gene are DFQATT and SNEGSKA (reference sequence). The CDR3 totals 13 residues. CDR3 residues: CSARLAGAETQYF. Written as DNA, the CDR3 is TGCAGTGCTAGACTAGCGGGAGCCGAGACCCAGTACTTC.

To note about this clonotype: A much larger clonotype is one base distant, so this may be a read error. The chain joins TRBV20-1 to TRBJ2-7; D ambiguous. There are 11 residues in the CDR3. Looked up from germline, CDR1 is DFQATT and CDR2 is SNEGSKA (reference sequence). Between the trimmed V and J ends, which lost 0 bases and 11 bases, there was a span of 11 bases. CDR3 sequence: CSARDSPSEYF. CDR3 nucleotides: TGCAGTGCTAGAGATAGTCCTTCGGAGTACTTC.

This clonotype was seen many times. The CDR3 here is CASSLTGANTEAFF. CDR3 DNA: TGCGCCAGCAGCTTGACAGGGGCCAACACTGAAGCTTTCTTT. The rearrangement uses TRBV5-1 and TRBJ1-1, with 7 bases that match TRBD1. The germline V gene has CDR1 SGHRS and CDR2 YFSETQ. V dropped 1 base and J dropped 2; count of bases not matched to a gene: 2. The CDR3 runs to 14 residues.

Many counts were recorded for this clonotype. The chain joins TRBV27 to TRBJ2-1; 7 bases fit TRBD2. From germline, CDR1 is MNHEY and CDR2 SMNVEV (reference sequence). This CDR3 has 13 residues. The trim removed 9 bases at V and 7 bases at J, leaving 9 bases unmatched. The CDR3 sequence: CARGEGRSNEQFF. For the CDR3, the DNA is TGTGCCAGAGGGGAGGGGCGGAGTAATGAGCAGTTCTTC.

This clonotype has ten or more counts. The chain joins TRBV5-4 to TRBJ2-1; D is perhaps TRBD2 (6 bases). Germline values: CDR1 SGHNT, CDR2 YYREEE (reference sequence). The ends were cut back, 1 base at V and 3 bases at J, with 11 bases in the middle. The CDR3 extends over 15 amino acids. CDR3 sequence reads: CASSLRDSDYNEQFF. The CDR3 DNA follows: TGTGCCAGCAGCTTGAGGGACTCCGACTACAATGAGCAGTTCTTC.

This clonotype was seen many times. The rearrangement joins TRBV4-3 to TRBJ2-2; weak D call: TRBD2 (6 bases). Trimming took 4 bases from V and 3 from J, leaving 15 bases between them. This CDR3 region has 16 residues. CDR1 is LGHNA and CDR2 is YSLEER in the germline V gene. DNA of the CDR3: TGCGCCAGCAGCCCGGGAGCTACCCAATACACCGGGGAGCTGTTTTTT. Residues: CASSPGATQYTGELFF.

This clonotype appeared many times. J is TRBJ2-7 and V is TRBV12-3 or TRBV12-4; 9 positions agree with TRBD1. The CDR3 covers 15 residues. J gave up 4 bases and V 6 bases, and 10 bases lay outside the gene matches. CDR3 sequence: CASRNTGTGRYEQYF. The CDR3 nucleotides read TGTGCCAGCAGGAACACCGGGACAGGGCGTTACGAGCAGTACTTC.

This clonotype was detected ten times or more. The chain links TRBV6-2 or TRBV6-3 to TRBJ2-2; 10 bases are shared with TRBD2. This CDR3 has 18 amino acids. The junction had 10 bases not matched to a gene; V was cut back by 5 bases and J by 1 base. The germline V gene encodes CDR1 MNHEY and CDR2 SVGEGT. The CDR3 region is CASSRRTSGMLNTGELFF. CDR3 coding DNA: TGTGCCAGCAGTCGGCGTACTAGCGGGATGCTGAACACCGGGGAGCTGTTTTTT.

This clonotype was observed at least ten times. V is TRBV15 and J is TRBJ1-6; unclear D gene. The V end was cut by 0 bases, the J end by 7 bases, with 10 bases between. The CDR3 covers 15 residues. The V gene's germline CDR1 is LNHNV and CDR2 YYDKDF (reference sequence). CDR3 loop: CATSRDRWENSPLHF. CDR3 DNA sequence: TGTGCCACCAGCAGAGATCGGTGGGAAAATTCACCCCTCCACTTT.

Notes on this clonotype: One base away lies a much larger clone, so this may be a sequencing read error. The chain employs TRBV5-1 and TRBJ2-1; 14 bases agree with TRBD2. Looked up from germline, CDR1 is SGHRS and CDR2 is YFSETQ. V lost 4 bases and J lost 6; bases outside the gene matches: 6. CDR3 length equals 16 residues. The CDR3 DNA reads TGCGCCAGCAGCCGAAAAGGGACTAGCGGGAGCAATGAGCAGTTCTTC. Translating gives CASSRKGTSGSNEQFF.

This clonotype was observed at least ten times. This chain joins TRBV24-1 and TRBJ2-3; 7 bases fit TRBD2. Trimming removed 3 bases from V and 6 bases from J; junction bases left unmatched: 8. The CDR3 is 15 amino acids. Germline V gene sequence: CDR1 KGHDR, CDR2 SFDVKD. CDR3 in amino acids: CATSDPSGPGDTQYF. For the CDR3, the DNA is TGTGCCACCAGTGATCCTAGCGGACCAGGGGATACGCAGTATTTT.

In this sample, this clonotype turned up once. Just one base apart from a much larger clone, this may be a read error. The chain employs TRBV12-3 or TRBV12-4 and TRBJ2-5; D perhaps matches TRBD1 (5 bases). This CDR3 is 13 amino acids long. In DNA form, the CDR3 reads TGTGCCAGCAGTTCCAGGGCCCAAGAGACCCGGTACTTC. This codes for CASSSRAQETRYF.

This clonotype was picked up many times. The J gene is TRBJ2-2, the V gene TRBV18, with unresolved D. Per the germline V gene, CDR1 is KGHSH and CDR2 is LQKENI. The CDR3 contains 15 residues. The germline V and J ends were trimmed by 9 bases and 1 base, with 15 bases remaining between them. In DNA, the CDR3 is TGTGCCAGTCAAGGGAACCTCTTGAACACCGGGGAGCTGTTTTTT. The encoded protein is CASQGNLLNTGELFF.

The sample holds many counts of this clonotype. V and J are TRBV6-2 or TRBV6-3 and TRBJ2-2, with D maybe TRBD2 (5 bases). Trimming pared 0 bases from V and 5 bases from J, leaving 13 bases between. The CDR3 extends over 16 amino acids. Germline loops: CDR1 MNHEY, CDR2 SVGEGT. The CDR3 here is CASSYSDGVPTGELFF. CDR3 nucleotide sequence: TGTGCCAGCAGTTACTCGGACGGGGTCCCTACCGGGGAGCTGTTTTTT.

This clonotype was recorded at least ten times. CDR3 in DNA: TGTGCCAGCAGGGGGGGAGGTGAGCAGTTCTTC. As protein: CASRGGGEQFF. V gene TRBV12-3 or TRBV12-4 combines with J gene TRBJ2-1; TRBD2 might be the D (6 bases). This CDR3 has 11 amino acids. Trimming took 6 bases from V and 9 from J, leaving 9 bases between them.

This clonotype was recorded many times. The V and J genes are TRBV2 and TRBJ2-6; D gene uncertain. In germline, CDR1 is SNHLY, CDR2 FYNNEI. With 1 base removed from V and 3 bases from J, the gap between germline ends came to 7 bases. The CDR3 has 15 amino acids. This CDR3 reads CASSEGVVGANVLTF. In nucleotides, the CDR3 is TGTGCCAGCAGTGAAGGGGTGGTTGGGGCCAACGTCCTGACTTTC.

This clonotype was recorded a few times. The chain has TRBV28 and TRBJ1-3; no definite D call. Germline V lookup: CDR1 MDHEN, CDR2 SYDVKM. V was pared by 4 bases and J by 1 base, with 20 bases between. This CDR3 is 18 amino acids long. The CDR3 here is CASSSEGQTKRSGNTIYF. CDR3 in DNA: TGTGCCAGCAGTTCTGAGGGCCAGACTAAGCGTTCTGGAAACACCATATATTTT.

There are many counts of this clonotype. This rearrangement joins TRBV6-2 or TRBV6-3 to TRBJ2-7; unclear D gene. The CDR3 length is 12 residues. V lost 5 bases and J lost 8, with 13 bases in between. Germline V gene lookup returns CDR1 MNHEY and CDR2 SVGEGT. This CDR3 reads CASSRPYEQQYF. DNA of the CDR3: TGTGCCAGCAGTCGGCCCTACGAGCAGCAGTACTTC.

This clonotype was seen many times. CDR3 sequence reads: CASKSGQGVENGYTF. CDR3 in DNA: TGTGCCAGCAAATCCGGACAGGGCGTGGAGAATGGCTACACCTTC. The chain combines TRBV28 with TRBJ1-2, with 8 bases fitting TRBD1. The length of the CDR3 is 15 residues. Per germline, CDR1 MDHEN and CDR2 SYDVKM. J lost 6 bases, V lost 7 bases, and 13 bases had no gene match.

This clonotype was picked up many times. This chain links TRBV6-2 or TRBV6-3 with TRBJ2-1, with 8 positions matching TRBD1. Per germline, CDR1 MNHEY and CDR2 SVGEGT. The CDR3 loop spans 14 amino acids. V was clipped by 6 bases and J by 4 bases; unmatched bases: 5. As DNA, the CDR3 is TGTGCCAGCAGCCAGGGGACAGGTTACAATGAGCAGTTCTTC. Translation gives CASSQGTGYNEQFF.

This clonotype was seen repeatedly, ten times or more. The chain employs TRBV20-1 and TRBJ2-5, with D perhaps given as TRBD1 or TRBD2 (6 bases each). The V end lost 4 bases, the J end lost 1 base, and 16 bases lay between the germline ends. The germline V gene has CDR1 DFQATT and CDR2 SNEGSKA (reference sequence). The CDR3 has 15 residues. Here the CDR3 reads CSANRAPGAQETQYF. The CDR3 DNA reads TGCAGTGCTAACAGGGCCCCGGGGGCCCAAGAGACCCAGTACTTC.

This clonotype has at least ten counts. The genes are TRBV7-2 and TRBJ2-3; 13 bases agree with TRBD2. The CDR3 has 17 amino acids. The germline V gene has CDR1 SGHTA and CDR2 FQGNSA. V dropped 0 bases and J dropped 4; count of bases not matched to a gene: 4. CDR3 residues: CASSLARLAGGSDTQYF. The CDR3 bases are TGTGCCAGCAGCTTAGCCCGACTAGCGGGAGGATCAGATACGCAGTATTTT.

This clonotype occurred a few times. The V and J genes are TRBV3-1 and TRBJ2-3; 10 nucleotides match TRBD2. Germline V CDR1 and CDR2: LGHDT, YNNKEL (reference sequence). The CDR3 runs to 16 residues. J was trimmed by 0 bases and V by 4 bases; bases with no gene match: 4. The CDR3 DNA follows: TGTGCCAGCAGCCCCACTAGCGGGATTAGCACAGATACGCAGTATTTT. As protein: CASSPTSGISTDTQYF.

This clonotype was picked up many times. The V and J genes are TRBV28 and TRBJ2-3; perhaps TRBD1 as D (6 bases). The ends were cut back, 6 bases at V and 4 bases at J, with 11 bases in the middle. This CDR3 region has 13 residues. The germline gives CDR1 MDHEN, CDR2 SYDVKM. The CDR3 coding sequence is TGTGCCAGCAGAGGGGGATCCGCAGATACGCAGTATTTT. It encodes CASRGGSADTQYF. Variable domain in full (rest from reference TRBV28 and TRBJ2-3): DVKVTQSSRYLVKRTGEKVFLECVQDMDHENMFWYRQDPGLGLRLIYFSYDVKMKEKGDIPEGYSVSREKKERFSLILESASTNQTSMYLCASRGGSADTQYFGPGTRLTVL.

There are many counts of this clonotype. J is TRBJ1-4 and V is TRBV4-3; D is undetermined. The CDR3 length is 14 residues. V shed 0 bases and J shed 8 bases, with 10 bases lying between them. Germline CDR1 and CDR2: LGHNA and YSLEER. CDR3 in amino acids: CASSQDMREEKLFF. CDR3 sequence (DNA): TGCGCCAGCAGCCAAGATATGCGAGAAGAAAAACTGTTTTTT.

About this clonotype itself: A much more abundant neighbour one base away suggests this may be a read error. The chain joins TRBV5-1 to TRBJ2-3; TRBD1 aligns across 9 bases. Germline V lookup: CDR1 SGHRS, CDR2 YFSETQ. The J segment lost 5 bases and the V segment lost 0 bases, leaving 1 base of the junction unmatched. The CDR3 runs to 14 residues. The CDR3 sequence is CASSLGDRVDTQYF. For the CDR3, the DNA is TGCGCCAGCAGCTTGGGGGACAGGGTAGATACGCAGTATTTT. Complete variable domain (other parts from reference TRBV5-1 and TRBJ2-3): KAGVTQTPRYLIKTRGQQVTLSCSPISGHRSVSWYQQTPGQGLQFLFEYFSETQRNKGNFPGRFSGRQFSNSRSEMNVSTLELGDSALYLCASSLGDRVDTQYFGPGTRLTVL.

This clonotype was recorded at least ten times. The J gene is TRBJ2-7, the V gene TRBV28; 8 bases agree with TRBD1. After removal of 1 base from V and 2 bases from J, the junction contained 7 bases not matched to a gene. Germline-derived CDR1 and CDR2 are MDHEN and SYDVKM. The CDR3 has 16 residues. The CDR3 region is CASSLSRTGFPYEQYF. CDR3 in DNA: TGTGCCAGCAGTTTATCCCGGACAGGGTTTCCCTACGAGCAGTACTTC.